This T cell receptor beta chain was identified in a study of blood T cell repertoires in COVID-19 (dated by TCRdb to about 2020). For the wider study: Collaborator samples came from the United States, Italy and Spain and covered acute and convalescent phases of COVID-19. The repertoires were made available in a free public database intended to serve as a resource for research on the immune response to SARS-CoV-2. Where available, HLA class I and class II types were obtained from metadata supplied by the sample provider rather than from assay-based typing. The samples were drawn from the first 160 participants of the ongoing ImmuneRACE study and from 1,254 subjects provided by 6 global collaborators. A de-identified subject ID, COVID-19 status, age in years and sex were almost always included in the sample metadata. The material from the prospective study consisted of cDNA or gDNA derived from T cells, B-cell-depleted T cells, or PBMCs. The dataset comprised deeply sampled blood TCRbeta repertoires from subjects exposed to, actively infected with, or recovered from COVID-19.

Study-wide conclusions, independent of this receptor: The quantity of clinical and demographic metadata differed by source and by participant and was supplied without curation.

Collaborating institutions collected whole blood in K2EDTA tubes following their own protocols. Collaborator samples were shipped for TCRbeta analysis as frozen whole blood, isolated PBMCs, or DNA extracted from either sample type. The immunoSEQ Assay, a bias-controlled multiplex PCR, was used to amplify TCRbeta CDR3 regions from genomic DNA. The authors processed their data as follows. Within the assay, amplification of reference gene primers was used to estimate how many nucleated cells each sample contained. To quantify the absolute abundance of each unique TCRbeta CDR3 rearrangement, sequence reads were collapsed and filtered. For each sample, productive Simpson clonality was calculated as the square root of Simpson's diversity index over productive rearrangements. TCRdb mirrors the immuneACCESS table, restricted to in-frame sequences. Some clones are absent from its copies; in checked studies, under half trace to an unresolved V gene, and the reason for the others is unknown. V, J and clone size are those of that table, while D and trimming were read from the DNA. The sample has around 250,000 clones on record, 86% of them singletons. Jointly, the top ten make up around 3.6% of the sample.

A word on this clone: Its recognized antigen is unknown. No much larger clone is present one base from it, and per-base qualities are unavailable.

The CDR3 has 16 amino acids, counting the end cysteine and phenylalanine. Left in the record is the CDR3 DNA by itself, 48 bases read in frame from the first base. Trimming removed 4 bases from V and 4 bases from J; the gene matches leave 11 bases unexplained. According to the germline V gene, CDR1 reads SGDLS and CDR2 reads YYNGEE. Sequencing was performed on peripheral blood. The clonotype originates from a man aged 18-30 years with active or convalescent COVID-19. Recombination connected TRBV9 to TRBJ1-2, and 9 junctional nucleotides match TRBD1. The CDR3 protein is CASSSGTGFGVYGYTF. The bases read TGTGCCAGCAGCAGCGGGACAGGGTTTGGGGTCTATGGCTACACCTTC. The full variable domain, completed from the reference TRBV9 and TRBJ1-2 proteins outside the CDR3, reads DSGVTQTPKHLITATGQRVTLRCSPRSGDLSVYWYQQSLDQGLQFLIQYYNGEERAKGNILERFSAQQFPDLHSELNLSSLELGDSALYFCASSSGTGFGVYGYTFGSGTRLTVV.